This T cell receptor (beta chain) was sequenced during a study of blood T cells in healthy people across ages. CDR3 length equals 15 residues. Germline V gene lookup returns CDR1 LGHNA and CDR2 YSLEER. Between the trimmed V and J ends, which lost 1 base and 7 bases, there was a span of 11 bases. The use of a sample-barcoded 5' primer and a J-beta primer mix characterized a second PCR of about 6 to 11 cycles. From the 5' RACE reads, TCRdb called clonotypes with MiXCR, one entry per CDR3 protein. Among 800,000 to 900,000 distinct CDR3 sequences listed, less than 80% were seen once. The extraction recovered at least 5 micrograms of total RNA per sample.

The sequence was obtained from a man in his thirties or forties in good health. Sequencing was done on a sample of blood. The chain carries TRBV4-3 and TRBJ1-6, with a tentative D call TRBD1 (6 bases). CDR3 DNA sequence: TGCGCCAGCAGCCAAGGACAGGCCGGGAATTCACCCCTCCACTTT. Its translation is CASSQGQAGNSPLHF.